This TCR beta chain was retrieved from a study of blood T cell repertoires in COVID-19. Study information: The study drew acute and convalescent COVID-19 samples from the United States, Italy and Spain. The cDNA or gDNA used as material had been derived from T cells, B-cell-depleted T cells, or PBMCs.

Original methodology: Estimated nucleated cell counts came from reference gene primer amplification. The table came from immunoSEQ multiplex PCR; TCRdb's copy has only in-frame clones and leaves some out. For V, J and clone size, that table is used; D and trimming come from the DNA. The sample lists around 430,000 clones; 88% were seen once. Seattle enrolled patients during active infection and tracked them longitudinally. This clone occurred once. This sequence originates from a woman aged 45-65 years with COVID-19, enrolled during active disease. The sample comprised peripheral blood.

The CDR3: CASSGRVSYGYTF. The DNA for the CDR3 is TGCGCCAGCTCCGGCAGGGTTAGCTATGGCTACACCTTC. V gene TRBV4-1 combines with J gene TRBJ1-2; D is possibly TRBD1 (5 bases). Germline V CDR1 and CDR2: MGHRA, YSYEKL. V was clipped by 8 bases and J by 4 bases, with 14 bases between them. This CDR3 region has 13 residues.